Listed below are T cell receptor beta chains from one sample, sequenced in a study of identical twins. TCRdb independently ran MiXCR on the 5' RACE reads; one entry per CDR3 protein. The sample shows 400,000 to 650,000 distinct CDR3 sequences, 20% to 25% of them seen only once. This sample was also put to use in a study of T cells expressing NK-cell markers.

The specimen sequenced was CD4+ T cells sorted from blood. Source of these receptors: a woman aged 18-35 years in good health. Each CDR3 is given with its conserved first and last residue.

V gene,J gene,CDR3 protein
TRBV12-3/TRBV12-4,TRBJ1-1,CASSLSQGHTEAFF
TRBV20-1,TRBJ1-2,CSAPGTGSYGYTF
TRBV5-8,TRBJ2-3,CASSFHSLNTDTQYF
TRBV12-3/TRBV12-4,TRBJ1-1,CASSLPGQDPIEAFF
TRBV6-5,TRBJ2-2,CASSYSRLAGELFF
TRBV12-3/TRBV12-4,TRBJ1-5,CASRVGNQPQHF
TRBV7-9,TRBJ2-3,CASSLPPPDTQYF
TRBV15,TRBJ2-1,CATSRDPQGVQFF
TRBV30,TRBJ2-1,CAWKEQFF
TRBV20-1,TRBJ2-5,CSASPPVAGTVQTQYF
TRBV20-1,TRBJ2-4,CSARKLDRGDIQYF
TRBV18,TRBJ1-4,CASSTVPSYNEKLFF
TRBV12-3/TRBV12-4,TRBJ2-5,CASSLKGLRYQETQYF
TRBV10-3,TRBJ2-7,CAISGTSVYEQYF
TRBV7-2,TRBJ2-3,CASSLKVGIGVNTQYF
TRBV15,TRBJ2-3,CATSRLGQGKSDTQYF
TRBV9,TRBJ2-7,CASSVGSGGGYEQYF
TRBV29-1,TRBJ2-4,CSVSQSPFEGLLAKNIQYF
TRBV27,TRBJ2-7,CASSWGRKTYEQYF
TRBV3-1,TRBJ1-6,CASSQGQGFAPLHF
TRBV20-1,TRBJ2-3,CSARVASGMTDTQYF
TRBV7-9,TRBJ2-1,CACSLFRTSGTHEQFF
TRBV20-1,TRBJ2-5,CSSGRVKETQYF
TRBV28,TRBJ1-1,CASGLSRRTEAFF
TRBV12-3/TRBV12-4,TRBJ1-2,CASSFRGLIYGYTF
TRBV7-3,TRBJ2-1,CASSFSSGGNGDEQFF
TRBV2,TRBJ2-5,CASSVDEETQYF
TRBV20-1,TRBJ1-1,CSATQGTNTEAFF
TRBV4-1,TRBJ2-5,CASSQQGAGGETQYF
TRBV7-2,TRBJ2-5,CASSLAVTSRETQYF
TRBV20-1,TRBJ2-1,CSARGTSGAGQFF
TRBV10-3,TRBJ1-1,CAISQGPTEAFF
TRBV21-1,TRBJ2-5,CASSKGRRRKTQYF
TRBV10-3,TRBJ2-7,CAISDITSGYEQYF
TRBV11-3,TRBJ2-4,CASRPLGSGSIQYF
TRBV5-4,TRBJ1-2,CASSLRVSGRMGYTF
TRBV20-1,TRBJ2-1,CSATSNEQFF
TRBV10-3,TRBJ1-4,CAIAKVATNEKLFF
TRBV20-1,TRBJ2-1,CSARGTSMNEQFF
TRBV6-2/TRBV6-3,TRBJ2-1,CASSAPTSGPRGEQFF
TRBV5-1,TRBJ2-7,CASSLQALYEQYF
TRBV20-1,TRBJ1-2,CSASFGGDGYTF
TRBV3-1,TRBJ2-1,CASTQEPPGHNEQFF
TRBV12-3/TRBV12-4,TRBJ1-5,CASKTGRSQPQHF
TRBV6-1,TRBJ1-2,CASSIYGGDYGYTF
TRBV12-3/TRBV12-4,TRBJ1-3,CASSLVGQSLSGNTIYF
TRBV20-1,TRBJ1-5,CSAPTGGWGANQPQHF
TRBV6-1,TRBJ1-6,CASFSQFGSPLHF
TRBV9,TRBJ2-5,CASSPRLTSAETQYF
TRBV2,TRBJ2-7,CAGSRDSYSYEQYF
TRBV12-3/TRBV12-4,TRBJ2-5,CASTRSDGETQYF
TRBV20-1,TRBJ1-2,CSASGGGGKNYGYTF
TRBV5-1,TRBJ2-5,CASSTGTSRETQYF
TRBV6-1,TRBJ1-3,CASSEARSSGNTIYF
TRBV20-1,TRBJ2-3,CSASSGASDTQYF
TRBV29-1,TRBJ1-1,CSVDTTMNTEAFF
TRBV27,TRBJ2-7,CASSSRRLAEVEQYF
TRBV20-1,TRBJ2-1,CSARERGEPYNEQFF
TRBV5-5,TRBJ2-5,CASSNRVLGETQYF
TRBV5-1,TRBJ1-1,CASSPGGTAMNTEAFF